Detailed here is one T cell receptor beta chain. The antigen is undetermined. This entry comes from a study of PD-1 blockade in classical Hodgkin lymphoma. Points from the study as a whole: Relapsed/refractory patients reportedly had lower baseline diversity than newly diagnosed patients. Only CD4+ TCR diversity, not CD8+, had risen significantly by C4D1. Exclusion was the outcome for patients who began nivolumab under 1 year after ASCT. Complete responders started with a diversity level that resembled newly diagnosed patients at baseline.

Looked up from germline, CDR1 is SGHDT and CDR2 is YYEEEE. The CDR3 runs 16 residues. V lost 4 bases and J lost 1, with 17 bases in between. Clones were sequenced by immunoSEQ multiplex PCR, and TCRdb holds only the in-frame ones, with some missing. The sample gives around 58,000 clones, 90% of which show up once; about 8.8% is in the top ten. Each patient relapsed following autologous stem cell transplantation, and prior brentuximab vedotin exposure differed. This TCR was recovered from a human donor with classical Hodgkin lymphoma. The material sequenced was peripheral blood mononuclear cells (PBMCs), taken at baseline. The chain couples TRBV5-6 to TRBJ1-2; possible D gene TRBD1, 6 bases. The CDR3 protein is CASSGQPGAYNYGYTF. The DNA of the CDR3 is TGTGCCAGCAGCGGACAGCCGGGCGCGTATAACTATGGCTACACCTTC.